This entry concerns a single T cell receptor (beta chain). Sample-barcoded 5' priming and a J-beta primer mix drove a second PCR of about 6 to 12 cycles. MiXCR, applied by TCRdb to the 5' RACE reads, yields one record per CDR3 protein. The table records 850,000 to 1,100,000 distinct CDR3 sequences, approximately 38% of them present only once. This sample stems from a study of blood T cells in healthy people across ages. Germline assignment: CDR1 DFQATT and CDR2 SNEGSKA (reference sequence). Trimming shortened V by 3 bases and J by 6 bases, and 14 bases separated the two germline ends. The CDR3 has 13 amino acids. The donors, all healthy, were Caucasians living in Russia, aged about 6 to 100. At least 6.5 million PBMCs were isolated per sample.

This clonotype originated in a young man in good health. Material for sequencing was blood. The chain is built from TRBV20-1 and TRBJ1-1; D is undetermined. CDR3 DNA sequence: TGCAGTGCTAGTCTGGGGATGGCATCTGAAGCTTTCTTT. Its protein is CSASLGMASEAFF.